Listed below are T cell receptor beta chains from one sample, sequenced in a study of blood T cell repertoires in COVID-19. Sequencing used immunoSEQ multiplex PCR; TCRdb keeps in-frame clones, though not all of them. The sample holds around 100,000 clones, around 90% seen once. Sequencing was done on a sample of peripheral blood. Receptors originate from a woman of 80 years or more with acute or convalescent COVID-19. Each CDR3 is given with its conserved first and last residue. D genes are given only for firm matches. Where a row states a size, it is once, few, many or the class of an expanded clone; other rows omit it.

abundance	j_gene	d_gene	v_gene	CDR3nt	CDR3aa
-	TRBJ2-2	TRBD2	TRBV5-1	TGCGCCAGCAGCATGACTAGCGGGGGGCCCACCGGGGAGCTGTTTTTT	CASSMTSGGPTGELFF
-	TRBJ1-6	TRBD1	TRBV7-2	TGTGCCAGCAGCTTACTGCCGACAGGGGGCCTTTCACCCCTCCACTTT	CASSLLPTGGLSPLHF
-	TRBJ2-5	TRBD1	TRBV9	TGTGCCAGCAGAGGACAGGGACCGGGGGAGACCCAGTACTTC	CASRGQGPGETQYF
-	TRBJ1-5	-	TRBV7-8	TGTGCCAGCAGCTTAGGACAGAACAATCAGCCCCAGCATTTT	CASSLGQNNQPQHF
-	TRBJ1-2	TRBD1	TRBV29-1	TGCAGCGTTGAAGGGGACAGGGCCTATGGCTACACCTTC	CSVEGDRAYGYTF
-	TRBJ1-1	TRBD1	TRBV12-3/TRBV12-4	TGTGCCAGCAGTTTAGCAGGGGACAGGGGGCCTTTCTTT	CASSLAGDRGPFF
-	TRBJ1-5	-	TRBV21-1	TGTGCCAGCAGCAAAGGGCCCAGGGGTGACAATCAGCCCCAGCATTTT	CASSKGPRGDNQPQHF
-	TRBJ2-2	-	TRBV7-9	TGTGCCAGCATTTTAAGCGGAGTTAGCACCGGGGAGCTGTTTTTT	CASILSGVSTGELFF
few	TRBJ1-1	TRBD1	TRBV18	TGTGCCAGCTCACAGGACAGGGGCCCAACGAGGGAAGCTTTCTTT	CASSQDRGPTREAFF
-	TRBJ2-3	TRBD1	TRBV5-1	TGCGCCAGCAGCTGGCAGGGGGCGCAAACAGATACGCAGTATTTT	CASSWQGAQTDTQYF
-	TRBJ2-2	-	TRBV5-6	TGTGCCAGCAGCTTGGCTGGGGGGACCGGGGAGCTGTTTTTT	CASSLAGGTGELFF
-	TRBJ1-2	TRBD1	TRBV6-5	TGTGCCAGCAGTTACGACAGGGGAGTATATTATGGCTACACCTTC	CASSYDRGVYYGYTF
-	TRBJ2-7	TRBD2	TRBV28	TGTGCCAGCAGTTTAGTCGGGACTAGCCTTAGCTACGAGCAGTACTTC	CASSLVGTSLSYEQYF
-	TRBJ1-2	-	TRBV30	TGTGCCTTCCCTACAGGGATGGGTGGCTACACCTTC	CAFPTGMGGYTF
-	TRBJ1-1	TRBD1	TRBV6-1	TGTGCCAGCAGTGAATCAGGGGGTGGAACTGAAGCTTTCTTT	CASSESGGGTEAFF
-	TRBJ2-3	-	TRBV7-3	TGTGCCAGCAGCTTAACCAGGGGTAGCACAGATACGCAGTATTTT	CASSLTRGSTDTQYF
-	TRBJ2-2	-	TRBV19	TGTGCCAGTAGTAGGAGAGACACCGGGGAGCTGTTTTTT	CASSRRDTGELFF
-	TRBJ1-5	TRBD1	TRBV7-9	TGTGCCAGCAGCTCGGACAGGGTGGGGAGCAATCAGCCCCAGCATTTT	CASSSDRVGSNQPQHF
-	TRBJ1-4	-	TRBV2	TGTGCCAGCAGTGGTACAGGGTTAACTAATGAAAAACTGTTTTTT	CASSGTGLTNEKLFF
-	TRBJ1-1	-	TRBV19	TGTGCCAGTAGTATAGCCGCGGGATCATCAAATAGGGCTGAAGCTTTCTTT	CASSIAAGSSNRAEAFF
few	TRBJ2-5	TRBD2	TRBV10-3	TGTGCCATCAGTGCTTTAGCGGGGGACTCGGAGACCCAGTACTTC	CAISALAGDSETQYF
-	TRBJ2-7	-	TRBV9	TGTGCCAGCAGCGTAGAAATAGAAAGGGGGAACTACGAGCAGTACTTC	CASSVEIERGNYEQYF
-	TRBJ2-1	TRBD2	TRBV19	TGTGCCAGTAGTATCCTGACTAGCGGATCCAATGAGCAGTTCTTC	CASSILTSGSNEQFF
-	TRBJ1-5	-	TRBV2	TGTGCCATATCTATCCCGGGGGTCGACAATCAGCCCCAGCATTTT	CAISIPGVDNQPQHF
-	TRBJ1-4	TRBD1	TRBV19	TGTGCCAGTAGCCTGGGACAGGGGGCAGTAAAACTGTTTTTT	CASSLGQGAVKLFF
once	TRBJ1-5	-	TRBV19	TGTGCCAGTAGTATTACGGGGAATTACAATCAGCCCCAGCATTTT	CASSITGNYNQPQHF
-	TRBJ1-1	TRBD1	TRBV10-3	TGTGCCATCAGGGGCGGGACAGGGGGGAATGAAGCTTTCTTT	CAIRGGTGGNEAFF
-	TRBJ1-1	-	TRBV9	TGTGCCAGCAGCGTAGGTCAGGGAAACACTGAAGCTTTCTTT	CASSVGQGNTEAFF
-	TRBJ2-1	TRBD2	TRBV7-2	TGTGCCAGCAGCTTAAGCCCTCCTAGCGGGGTAAATGAGCAGTTCTTC	CASSLSPPSGVNEQFF
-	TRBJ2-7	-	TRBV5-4	TGTGCCAGCAGCTTTGATTCGGAGATCTACGAGCAGTACTTC	CASSFDSEIYEQYF
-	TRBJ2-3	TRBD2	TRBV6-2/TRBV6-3	TGTGCCAGCAGTTACACGCGGGGGGGCACAGATACGCAGTATTTT	CASSYTRGGTDTQYF
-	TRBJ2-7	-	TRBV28	TGTGCCAGCAGTTTCATCAGGACAGACCCGTCCTACGAGCAGTACTTC	CASSFIRTDPSYEQYF
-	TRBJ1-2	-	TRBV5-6	TGTGCCAGCAGCTCAGGGTTCTATGGCTACACCTTC	CASSSGFYGYTF
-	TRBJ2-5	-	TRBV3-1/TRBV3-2	TGTGCCAGCGGACAGCAAGAGACCCAGTACTTC	CASGQQETQYF
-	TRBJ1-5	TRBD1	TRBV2	TGTGCCAGCGGCCGGGACAGCCGCCAGCCCCAGCATTTT	CASGRDSRQPQHF
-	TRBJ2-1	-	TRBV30	TGTGCCTGGATGCGGGGTGAGCAGTTCTTC	CAWMRGEQFF
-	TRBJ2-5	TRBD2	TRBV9	TGTGCCAGCAGCGTAGGCACTAGCGGGGGGGCCGTAGAGACCCAGTACTTC	CASSVGTSGGAVETQYF
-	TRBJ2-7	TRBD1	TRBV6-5	TGTGCCAGCAGTTACGCGGACAGGGGCTACGAGCAGTACTTC	CASSYADRGYEQYF
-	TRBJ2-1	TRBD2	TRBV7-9	TGTGCCAGCAGCTATAATCATCGGACTAGCAATGAGCAGTTCTTC	CASSYNHRTSNEQFF
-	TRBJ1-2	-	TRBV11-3	TGTGCCAGCAGCTTAGACGGCTATGGCTACACCTTC	CASSLDGYGYTF
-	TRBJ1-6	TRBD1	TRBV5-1	TGCGCCAGCAGCCAAGGGACAGTCAATTCACCCCTCCACTTT	CASSQGTVNSPLHF
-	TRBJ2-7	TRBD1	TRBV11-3	TGTGCCAGCAGCTTAGGGGTCCCACCCCTGCAGGGGGCACTCTACGAGCAGTACTTC	CASSLGVPPLQGALYEQYF
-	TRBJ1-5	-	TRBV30	TGTGCCTGGAGTGACGGAGGGGGGGGCCCATTTAGCAATCAGCCCCAGCATTTT	CAWSDGGGGPFSNQPQHF
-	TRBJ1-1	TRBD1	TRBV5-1	TGCGCCAGCAGCATGGACAGGGGGATGAACACTGAAGCTTTCTTT	CASSMDRGMNTEAFF
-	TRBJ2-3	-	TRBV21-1	TGTGCCAGCAGCCCCTCAGCAGGACAATCATCCACAGATACGCAGTATTTT	CASSPSAGQSSTDTQYF
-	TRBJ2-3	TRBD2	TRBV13	TGTGCCAGCAGCTTAACGCTGGCGGGGGGTTTGAATACGCAGTATTTT	CASSLTLAGGLNTQYF